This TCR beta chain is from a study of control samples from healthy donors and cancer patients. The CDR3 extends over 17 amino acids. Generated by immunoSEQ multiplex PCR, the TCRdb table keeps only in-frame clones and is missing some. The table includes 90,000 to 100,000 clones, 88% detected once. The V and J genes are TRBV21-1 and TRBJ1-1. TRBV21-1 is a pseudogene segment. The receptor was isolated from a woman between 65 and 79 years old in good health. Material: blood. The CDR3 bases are TGTGCCATCCAAAAAGGGGCGAGGGAATTTATGAACACTGAAGCTTTCTTT. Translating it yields CAIQKGAREFMNTEAFF.